The 27 T cell receptor beta chains below come from one sample, sequenced in a study of T cells in women clearing cervical HPV infection. Measured with immunoSEQ multiplex PCR; TCRdb has only the in-frame clones, and not every one. This sample's table reports tens of thousands of clones. Sequencing was carried out using blood buffy coat. The source of these receptors is a woman aged 18-70 years with a cervical HPV16 infection that either progressed to CIN3+ or cleared (not recorded which).

Of note for this clone: The read halts 3 residues ahead of the CDR3 end, with the missing end drawn from the germline J gene. This chain uses TRBV5-5 with TRBJ1-1; TRBD1 might be the D (5 bases). The CDR3 runs 15 residues. CDR1 and CDR2 (germline): SGHKS, YYEKEE (reference sequence). The CDR3 spells CASSLVAGVQETAFF. The part of the CDR3 DNA that was read is TGTGCCAGCAGCTTAGTAGCGGGGGTCCAAGAGACA.

The part of the CDR3 DNA that was read is TGCAGTGCTAAAGGGGTCGGGGGGCTGTACAATGAG. Translated, it gives CSAKGVGGLYNE. The entire CDR3 protein reads CSAKGVGGLYNEQFF. The chain carries TRBV20-1 and TRBJ2-1; D is perhaps TRBD2 (7 bases). The read falls 3 residues short of the CDR3 end, and the missing part is taken from the germline J gene. Germline V gene data show CDR1 as DFQATT and CDR2 as SNEGSKA (reference sequence). Deletions cut 4 bases from V and 4 bases from J, with 17 bases between. The CDR3 has 15 residues.

The CDR3 protein is CASSPPRGNQPQHF. Partial CDR3 DNA: TGTGCCAGCAGTCCTCCGAGGGGCAATCAGCCC. The rearrangement uses TRBV2 and TRBJ1-5; D ambiguous. The CDR3 end falls 3 residues outside the read, so it is completed with the germline J gene. The CDR3 runs to 14 residues. Trimming removed 5 bases at V and 2 bases at J, with 10 bases between. Germline assignment: CDR1 SNHLY and CDR2 FYNNEI.

The CDR3 sequence is CASSSGTGVVAFF. The DNA read from the CDR3 is TGTGCCAGCAGTTCCGGGACAGGGGTCGTG. The V call is TRBV6-2 or TRBV6-3, the J call TRBJ1-1, with TRBD1 identical over 10 bases. The read gets to within 3 residues of the CDR3 end, and the germline J gene fills in the rest. Germline V gene data show CDR1 as MNHEY and CDR2 as SVGEGT. This CDR3 contains 13 residues.

As for this clone: The read gets to within 3 residues of the CDR3 end, and the germline J gene fills in the rest. The gene calls are TRBV10-3 and TRBJ1-2; the D gene is possibly TRBD1 (5 bases). Germline V CDR1 and CDR2: ENHRY, SYGVKD. The CDR3 runs 13 residues. CDR3 in amino acids: CAISDPNGGGYTF. Incomplete CDR3 DNA: TGTGCCATCAGTGACCCTAACGGGGGGGGC.

As concerns this clone: The read terminates 3 residues ahead of where the CDR3 ends, so the germline J gene completes it. J is TRBJ2-4 and V is TRBV6-2 or TRBV6-3; 10 bases map to TRBD1. This CDR3 is built from 14 residues. In germline, CDR1 is MNHEY, CDR2 SVGEGT. CDR3 region: CASSLGGTGDGQYF. The sequenced CDR3 bases are TGTGCCAGCAGTCTCGGGGGGACAGGGGATGGT.

Of note for this clone: Coverage ceases 3 residues before the CDR3 finishes, and the germline J gene fills in the end. The V call is TRBV11-3, the J call TRBJ2-3, with D unclear. Germline V lookup: CDR1 SGHNT, CDR2 YENEEA. The CDR3 consists of 15 residues. The sequenced part of the CDR3 DNA is TGTGCCAGCAGCTTAAGAGGAGCGCAACAAGAGACG. Translating it yields CASSLRGAQQET. The entire CDR3 protein reads CASSLRGAQQETQYF.

Remarks on this clone: The DNA ends 3 residues before the CDR3 does, and the rest of the CDR3 is filled in from the germline J gene. This chain connects TRBV7-6 to TRBJ2-7, with D perhaps TRBD1 (6 bases). This CDR3 is 13 amino acids long. V lost 5 bases and J 6 bases, leaving 14 bases between the germline ends. Looked up from germline, CDR1 is SGHVS and CDR2 is FNYEAQ. Partial CDR3 DNA: TGTGCCAGCAGCCCGGACAGTTCCCCCGAG. Translated: CASSPDSSPE. The whole CDR3 protein is CASSPDSSPEQYF.

Concerning this clone itself: The DNA ends 3 residues before the CDR3 does, and the rest of the CDR3 is filled in from the germline J gene. The gene calls are TRBV7-6 and TRBJ2-3; D is undetermined. CDR1 SGHVS and CDR2 FNYEAQ come from the germline V gene. The CDR3 totals 14 residues. The sequenced part of the CDR3 DNA is TGTGCCAGCAGCTTAGAGCCAGGTCAAGAGACG. Translation gives CASSLEPGQET. The whole CDR3 protein is CASSLEPGQETQYF.

The covered CDR3 bases are TGTGCCAGCTCAGCCGGGACAGGGGATTACGAG. Its translation: CASSAGTGDYE. The entire CDR3 reads CASSAGTGDYEQYF. The chain couples TRBV18 to TRBJ2-7; 10 bases line up with TRBD1. The read ends 3 residues shy of where the CDR3 ends; the end is completed using the germline J gene. CDR1 and CDR2 (germline): KGHSH, LQKENI. CDR3 length equals 14 residues. Trimming at V came to 5 bases and at J to 4 bases, leaving 5 bases not matched to a gene.

Remarks on this clone: The CDR3 is cut off 3 residues early in the read; its end comes from the germline J gene. The chain is built from TRBV28 and TRBJ1-1, with a tentative D call TRBD1 (5 bases). CDR3 length: 14 residues. The V end was cut by 6 bases, the J end by 5 bases, with 16 bases between. CDR1 MDHEN and CDR2 SYDVKM come from the germline V gene. Incomplete CDR3 DNA: TGTGCCAGCAGCACGTTGGGGGGTTGGACTGAA. Amino acid sequence: CASSTLGGWTE. The complete CDR3 reads CASSTLGGWTEAFF.

As for this clone: The read halts 3 residues ahead of the CDR3 end, with the missing end drawn from the germline J gene. The genes are TRBV7-9 and TRBJ1-1; perhaps TRBD1 as D (5 bases). This CDR3 spans 14 amino acids. CDR1 is SEHNR, CDR2 FQNEAQ, per germline (reference sequence). Trimming removed 4 bases from V and 3 bases from J, with 12 bases in between. CDR3 region: CASSSREYDTEAFF. The part of the CDR3 DNA that was read is TGTGCCAGCAGCTCCAGGGAGTATGACACTGAA.

Note on this clone: The read finishes 3 residues shy of the CDR3 end, and the germline J gene is used to complete it. This chain joins TRBV18 and TRBJ1-2, with a tentative D call TRBD1 (6 bases). The germline V gene encodes CDR1 KGHSH and CDR2 LQKENI. The CDR3 runs to 15 residues. The sequenced part of the CDR3 DNA is TGTGCCAGCTCGGGGGCGACCCCTGGCACAGATACC. Its protein product is CASSGATPGTDT. The full CDR3 reads CASSGATPGTDTYTF.

For this clone: The read ends 3 residues shy of where the CDR3 ends; the end is completed using the germline J gene. The chain carries TRBV5-1 and TRBJ1-1, with 9 bases that match TRBD1. Trimming cost V 4 bases and J 4 bases; bases outside gene matches: 5. This CDR3 spans 14 amino acids. Germline V CDR1 and CDR2: SGHRS, YFSETQ. The CDR3 loop is CASSIQGAFTEAFF. The sequenced part of the CDR3 DNA is TGCGCCAGCAGCATACAGGGGGCGTTCACTGAA.

To note about this clone: The DNA ends 3 residues before the CDR3 does, and the rest of the CDR3 is filled in from the germline J gene. The chain combines TRBV19 with TRBJ1-6, with TRBD1 matching over 9 bases. V lost 8 bases and J lost 9; bases outside the gene matches: 11. The CDR3 has 15 residues. CDR1 LNHDA and CDR2 SQIVND come from the germline V gene (reference sequence). Incomplete CDR3 DNA: TGTGCCAGTGCTCCATCTACAGGGGGCTTTTCACCC. Translation: CASAPSTGGFSP. The whole CDR3 sequence is CASAPSTGGFSPLHF.

As concerns this clone: Sequencing ends 3 residues short of the CDR3 end; the germline J gene provides the rest. The rearrangement joins TRBV10-1 to TRBJ2-1, with TRBD2 matching 9 bases. The J segment lost 5 bases and the V segment lost 5 bases, leaving 7 bases of the junction unmatched. The CDR3 totals 15 residues. Germline V lookup: CDR1 WNHNN, CDR2 SYGVQD (reference sequence). CDR3 DNA, as far as it was read: TGCGCCAGCAGTCAAACGGGACTAGCCAACAATGAG. Translation gives CASSQTGLANNE. The full CDR3 sequence reads CASSQTGLANNEQFF.

A word on this clone: The read stops 3 residues short of the end of the CDR3; the missing end is completed from the germline J gene. The V and J genes are TRBV20-1 and TRBJ2-3; unclear D gene. Germline CDR1 and CDR2: DFQATT and SNEGSKA (reference sequence). The CDR3 totals 13 residues. CDR3 DNA, as far as it was read: TGCAGTGCTAGTCCGCCAGGCAATCAGCCG. Its translation: CSASPPGNQP. The full CDR3 reads CSASPPGNQPQYF.

With respect to this clone: The read falls 3 residues short of the CDR3 end, and the missing part is taken from the germline J gene. This sequence joins TRBV19 and TRBJ2-5; 8 bases agree with TRBD2. The junction had 9 bases not matched to a gene; V was cut back by 8 bases and J by 4 bases. The germline gives CDR1 LNHDA, CDR2 SQIVND (reference sequence). The CDR3 extends over 14 amino acids. CDR3 DNA, as far as it was read: TGTGCCAGTCAAAACCCGGGGGGGCGAGAGACC. Translating gives CASQNPGGRET. The entire CDR3 is CASQNPGGRETQYF.

Comments on this clone: The sequence runs out 3 residues before the end of the CDR3; the remainder is reconstructed from the germline J gene. The V and J genes are TRBV18 and TRBJ1-2; 10 nucleotides match TRBD1. The CDR3 has 17 residues. The V segment lost 3 bases and the J segment 4 bases; nucleotides outside the gene matches: 11. Germline values: CDR1 KGHSH, CDR2 LQKENI. The CDR3 DNA, read in part, is TGTGCCAGCTCACCGGGTTTTCTCGGACAGGGGGGCTATGGC. The encoded protein is CASSPGFLGQGGYG. The complete CDR3 reads CASSPGFLGQGGYGYTF.

About this clone: The read finishes 3 residues shy of the CDR3 end, and the germline J gene is used to complete it. The J gene is TRBJ2-7, the V gene TRBV9; 9 bases map to TRBD1. The CDR3 length is 15 residues. Per germline, CDR1 SGDLS and CDR2 YYNGEE. V was pared by 3 bases and J by 1 base, with 5 bases of the junction left unmatched. The sequenced CDR3 bases are TGTGCCAGCAGCGCACAGGGGGCGCATTCCTACGAG. Its protein is CASSAQGAHSYE. The CDR3 in full is CASSAQGAHSYEQYF.

A note on this clone: The read falls 3 residues short of the CDR3 end, and the missing part is taken from the germline J gene. The V call is TRBV7-9, the J call TRBJ2-3; weak D call: TRBD2 (5 bases). V lost 11 bases and J 0 bases, leaving 15 bases between the germline ends. This CDR3 is 14 amino acids long. Looked up from germline, CDR1 is SEHNR and CDR2 is FQNEAQ (reference sequence). The CDR3 is CADGGGGSTDTQYF. CDR3 DNA (partial): TGTGCCGACGGAGGAGGCGGTAGCACAGATACG. Looking up the rest from reference TRBV7-9 and TRBJ2-3 gives the full variable domain: DTGVSQNPRHKITKRGQNVTFRCDPISEHNRLYWYRQTLGQGPEFLTYFQNEAQLEKSRLLSDRFSAERPKGSFSTLEIQRTEQGDSAMYLCADGGGGSTDTQYFGPGTRLTVL.

Turning to this clone: Coverage ceases 3 residues before the CDR3 finishes, and the germline J gene fills in the end. This rearrangement joins TRBV5-1 to TRBJ1-5; D not certain. CDR1 and CDR2 (germline): SGHRS, YFSETQ. Trimming took 1 base from V and 6 from J, leaving 8 bases between them. CDR3 length equals 13 residues. CDR3 loop: CASSLYGSQPQHF. The sequenced part of the CDR3 DNA is TGCGCCAGCAGCTTGTATGGCAGTCAGCCC. The whole variable domain, remainder taken from reference TRBV5-1 and TRBJ1-5, is KAGVTQTPRYLIKTRGQQVTLSCSPISGHRSVSWYQQTPGQGLQFLFEYFSETQRNKGNFPGRFSGRQFSNSRSEMNVSTLELGDSALYLCASSLYGSQPQHFGDGTRLSIL.

For this clone: The sequenced fragment ends 3 residues before the CDR3 boundary, so the rest is inferred from the germline J gene. The J gene is TRBJ1-5, the V gene TRBV19, with TRBD1 as a possible D gene (5 bases). Germline CDR1 LNHDA, CDR2 SQIVND (reference sequence). This CDR3 comprises 16 residues. V was cut by 0 bases and J by 7 bases, with 16 bases left in between. The CDR3 loop is CASSIDDSGYNQPQHF. CDR3 bases read: TGTGCCAGTAGTATAGATGATTCAGGGTACAACCAGCCC.

Concerning this clone itself: Sequence at one end of the junction differs from germline and may be a read error. The read is 3 residues too short to cover the CDR3 end, so that end is filled in from the germline J gene. Other DNA variants within this sample encode the same CDR3. This chain joins TRBV19 and TRBJ1-3; D uncertain. Germline V gives CDR1 LNHDA, CDR2 SQIVND (reference sequence). The CDR3 is 15 residues long. The CDR3 sequence: CASSIATLNGNTIYF. CDR3 DNA, as far as it was read: TGTGCCAGTAGTATAGCGACTTTAAATGGAAACACG.

A word on this clone: The read terminates 3 residues ahead of where the CDR3 ends, so the germline J gene completes it. Additional DNA sequences in this sample encode the identical CDR3. This chain uses TRBV30 with TRBJ2-7, with D possibly being TRBD1 (6 bases). The CDR3 is made up of 13 amino acids. CDR1 is GTSNPN, CDR2 SVGIG, per germline (reference sequence). Trimming shortened V by 4 bases and J by 2 bases, and 12 bases separated the two germline ends. The CDR3 loop reads CAWMTGVTYEQYF. The part of the CDR3 DNA that was read is TGTGCCTGGATGACAGGTGTCACCTACGAG.

As to this clone: The CDR3 end is not reached by the read, which stops 3 residues before it; the germline J gene fills it in. This chain joins TRBV13 and TRBJ2-7; possible D gene TRBD1, 6 bases. V lost 4 bases and J lost 4, with 14 bases in between. CDR1 PRHDT and CDR2 FYEKMQ come from the germline V gene (reference sequence). The CDR3 extends over 14 amino acids. CDR3 protein: CASSYMTGPYEQYF. Partial CDR3 DNA: TGTGCCAGCAGCTACATGACAGGACCGTACGAG.

In the case of this clone: The DNA ends 3 residues before the CDR3 does, and the rest of the CDR3 is filled in from the germline J gene. The gene calls are TRBV10-3 and TRBJ2-7; D is uncertain. Trimming cost V 5 bases and J 4 bases, with 9 bases left between them. The CDR3 runs to 12 residues. Germline assignment: CDR1 ENHRY and CDR2 SYGVKD. The DNA read from the CDR3 is TGTGCCATCAGTCCCGGTGGTTACGAG. Translation gives CAISPGGYE. The whole CDR3 protein reads CAISPGGYEQYF.